The 4 T cell receptor beta chains below were found in one sample sequenced in a study of shared clonotypes between healthy human individuals. Sequencing was performed with immunoSEQ multiplex PCR; in TCRdb, only in-frame clones are kept and a portion is missing. The table records 2 million to 2.5 million clones, 90% to 96% of them present only once. The sequenced sample consisted of naive CD4+ T cells sorted from blood. The subset denotes: CD45RA+ positively selected. The receptors stem from a man aged 18-30 years in good health.

This chain links TRBV9 with TRBJ2-7; 8 positions agree with TRBD2. In germline, CDR1 is SGDLS, CDR2 YYNGEE. This CDR3 is 15 amino acids long. Germline trimming cut 2 bases from V and 3 bases from J; bases unmatched to any gene: 7. The CDR3 DNA sequence: TGTGCCAGCAGCGTCGCCGGGACTAGTCTCTACGAGCAGTACTTC. Protein product: CASSVAGTSLYEQYF.

The CDR3 DNA reads as TGTGCCAGCAGCTTGGCGGGGGACGCTGGAAACACCATATATTTT. This sequence encodes CASSLAGDAGNTIYF. The chain is built from TRBV5-4 and TRBJ1-3, with D possibly TRBD1 on 5 matching bases. From germline, CDR1 is SGHNT and CDR2 YYREEE (reference sequence). V gave up 0 bases and J gave up 2 bases, with 9 bases separating them. The CDR3 spans 15 residues. The complete variable domain, with remaining parts taken from reference TRBV5-4 and TRBJ1-3, reads ETGVTQSPTHLIKTRGQQVTLRCSSQSGHNTVSWYQQALGQGPQFIFQYYREEENGRGNFPPRFSGLQFPNYSSELNVNALELDDSALYLCASSLAGDAGNTIYFGEGSWLTVV.

As concerns this clone: Distinct nucleotide sequences in the sample also encode this CDR3. The chain combines TRBV6-5 with TRBJ2-5; weak D call: TRBD1 (5 bases). Per germline, CDR1 MNHEY and CDR2 SVGAGI. This CDR3 has 14 residues. Trimming cost V 2 bases and J 4 bases, with 11 bases left between them. CDR3 loop: CASSYGQGGETQYF. Written as DNA, the CDR3 is TGTGCCAGCAGTTACGGGCAGGGTGGAGAGACCCAGTACTTC.

CDR3 in amino acids: CASRGTGVTYEQYF. In DNA, the CDR3 is TGTGCCAGCAGGGGGACAGGGGTGACCTACGAGCAGTACTTC. The J gene is TRBJ2-7, the V gene TRBV6-1, with TRBD1 matching over 10 bases. Germline assignment: CDR1 MNHNS and CDR2 SASEGT. The V gene end was trimmed by 6 bases and the J gene end by 2 bases; junction bases not matched to a gene: 4. The CDR3 covers 14 residues.